This TCR beta chain was identified during a study of blood T cell repertoires in COVID-19. The CDR3 covers 16 residues. Under the authors' procedure: Scientists estimated how many nucleated cells there were by amplifying reference gene primers. Produced via immunoSEQ multiplex PCR; TCRdb's table is partial and in-frame only. D and trimming come from the DNA, and the V and J calls and clone size come from that table. The sample lists 68,000 or so clones; 65% to 80% were seen once. Source material: peripheral blood. The TCR originated in a woman between 45 and 60 years old with acute or convalescent COVID-19. The V gene is TRBV21-1, the J gene TRBJ1-5; TRBD1, the D gene given by the table, was not confirmed from the DNA. TRBV21-1 is described as a pseudogene. Here the CDR3 DNA reads TGTGCCAGCAGCAAAGGTCTAGGCAGGGAAAATCAGCCCCAGCATTTT. Translating it yields CASSKGLGRENQPQHF.